Shown below are 2 T cell receptor beta chains from a single sample sequenced in a study of persistence of HIV-infected CD4 T cells. The antigens of these receptors remain unknown. An overlapping HIV-1 Gag peptide pool stimulated these cells at about 0.9 ug/peptide/mL. Sorted nonresponding memory CD4+ T cells were CD40L-negative, CD69-negative, CD45RO-high. The libraries were made with immunoSEQ version 4 in survey mode. Libraries were prepared by immunoSEQ multiplex PCR; TCRdb keeps only in-frame clonotypes and omits some of them. This table has about 60,000 clones, approximately 75% appearing once. The sample in question was CD4+ T cells sorted from PBMCs after 18-hour stimulation, obtained from a patient who received antiretroviral therapy. The receptors originated from an adult man with HIV who was CMV-seropositive.

The chain employs TRBV19 and TRBJ1-5; possibly TRBD1 for D (6 bases). Germline V gene lookup returns CDR1 LNHDA and CDR2 SQIVND (reference sequence). V lost 8 bases and J 0 bases, leaving 11 bases between the germline ends. CDR3 length: 14 residues. In DNA, the CDR3 is TGTGCCAGTGGAGGGGGAGGTAGCAATCAGCCCCAGCATTTT. Protein product: CASGGGGSNQPQHF.

The rearrangement uses TRBV5-1 and TRBJ2-2; possibly TRBD2 for D (7 bases). This CDR3 region has 14 residues. Germline CDR1 is SGHRS and CDR2 is YFSETQ. V was shortened by 4 bases and J by 5 bases, with 12 bases between the two germline ends. The CDR3 spells CASSAGAVTGELFF. The CDR3 nucleotides read TGCGCCAGCAGCGCGGGGGCCGTTACCGGGGAGCTGTTTTTT.